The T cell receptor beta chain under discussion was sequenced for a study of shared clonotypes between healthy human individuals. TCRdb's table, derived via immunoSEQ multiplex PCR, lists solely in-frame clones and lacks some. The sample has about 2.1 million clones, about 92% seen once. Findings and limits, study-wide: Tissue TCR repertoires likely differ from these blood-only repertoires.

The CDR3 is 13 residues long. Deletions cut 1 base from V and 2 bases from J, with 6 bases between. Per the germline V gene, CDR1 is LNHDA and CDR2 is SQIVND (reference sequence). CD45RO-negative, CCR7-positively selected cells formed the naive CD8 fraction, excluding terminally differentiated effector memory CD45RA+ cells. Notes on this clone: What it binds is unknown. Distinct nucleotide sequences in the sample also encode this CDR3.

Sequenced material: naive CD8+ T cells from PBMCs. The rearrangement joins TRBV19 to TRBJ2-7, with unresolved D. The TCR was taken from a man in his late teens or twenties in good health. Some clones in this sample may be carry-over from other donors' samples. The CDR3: CASSIAATYEQYF. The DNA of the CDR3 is TGTGCCAGTAGTATAGCGGCGACCTACGAGCAGTACTTC.